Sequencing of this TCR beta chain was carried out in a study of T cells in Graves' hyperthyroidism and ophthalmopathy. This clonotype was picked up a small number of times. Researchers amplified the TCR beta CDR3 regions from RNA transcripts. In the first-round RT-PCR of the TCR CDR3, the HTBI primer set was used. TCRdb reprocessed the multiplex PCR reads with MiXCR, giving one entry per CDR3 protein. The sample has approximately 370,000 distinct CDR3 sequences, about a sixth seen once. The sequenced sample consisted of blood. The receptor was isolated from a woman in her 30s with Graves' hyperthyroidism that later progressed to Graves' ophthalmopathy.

As DNA, the CDR3 is TGTGCCAGCAGTTATATAGAAGGACAGGGCTACACCTTC. Translated, it gives CASSYIEGQGYTF. This chain uses TRBV6-9 with TRBJ1-2; TRBD1 might be the D (6 bases). The CDR3 totals 13 residues. V lost 2 bases, J lost 8 bases, and 12 bases lay in between. Germline lookup yields CDR1 MNHGY and CDR2 SVAAGI.